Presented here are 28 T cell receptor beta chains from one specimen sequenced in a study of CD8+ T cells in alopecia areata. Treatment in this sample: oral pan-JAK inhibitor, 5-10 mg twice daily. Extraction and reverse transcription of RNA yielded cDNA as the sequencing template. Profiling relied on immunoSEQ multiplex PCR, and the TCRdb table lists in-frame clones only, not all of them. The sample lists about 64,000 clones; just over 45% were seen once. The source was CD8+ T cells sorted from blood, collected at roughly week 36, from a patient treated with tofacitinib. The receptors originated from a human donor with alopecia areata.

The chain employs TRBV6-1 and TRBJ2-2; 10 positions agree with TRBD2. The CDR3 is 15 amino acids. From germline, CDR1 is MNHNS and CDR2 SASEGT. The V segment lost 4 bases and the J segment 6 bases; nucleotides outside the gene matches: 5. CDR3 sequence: CASSGLAGEAGELFF. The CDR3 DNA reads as TGTGCCAGCAGTGGACTAGCGGGCGAGGCCGGGGAGCTGTTTTTT.

CDR3: CSVEDSSKSWGGYTF. The CDR3 DNA reads TGCAGCGTTGAAGACAGCTCCAAGAGTTGGGGTGGCTACACCTTC. This chain uses TRBV29-1 with TRBJ1-2; D is unresolved. The CDR3 runs 15 residues. The germline gives CDR1 SQVTM, CDR2 ANQGSEA. V was shortened by 0 bases and J by 7 bases, with 18 bases between the two germline ends.

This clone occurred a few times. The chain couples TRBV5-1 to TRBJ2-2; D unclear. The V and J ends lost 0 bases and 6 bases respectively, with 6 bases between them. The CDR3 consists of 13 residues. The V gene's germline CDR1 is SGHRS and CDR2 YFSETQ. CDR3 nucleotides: TGCGCCAGCAGCTTGGACCAACCCGGGGAGCTGTTTTTT. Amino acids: CASSLDQPGELFF. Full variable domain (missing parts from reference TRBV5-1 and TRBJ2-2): KAGVTQTPRYLIKTRGQQVTLSCSPISGHRSVSWYQQTPGQGLQFLFEYFSETQRNKGNFPGRFSGRQFSNSRSEMNVSTLELGDSALYLCASSLDQPGELFFGEGSRLTVL.

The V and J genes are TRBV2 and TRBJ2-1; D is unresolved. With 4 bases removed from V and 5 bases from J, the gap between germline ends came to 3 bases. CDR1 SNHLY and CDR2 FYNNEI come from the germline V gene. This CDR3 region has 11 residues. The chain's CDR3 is CASSVNNEQFF. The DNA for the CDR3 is TGTGCCAGCAGTGTGAACAATGAGCAGTTCTTC. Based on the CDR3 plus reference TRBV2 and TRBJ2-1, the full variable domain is EPEVTQTPSHQVTQMGQEVILRCVPISNHLYFYWYRQILGQKVEFLVSFYNNEISEKSEIFDDQFSVERPDGSNFTLKIRSTKLEDSAMYFCASSVNNEQFFGPGTRLTVL.

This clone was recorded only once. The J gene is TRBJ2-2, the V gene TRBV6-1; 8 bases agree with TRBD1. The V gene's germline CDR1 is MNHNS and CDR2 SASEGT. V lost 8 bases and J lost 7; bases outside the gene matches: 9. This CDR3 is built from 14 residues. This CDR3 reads CASGQGGVSGELFF. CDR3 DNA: TGTGCCAGCGGACAGGGTGGGGTGAGCGGGGAGCTGTTTTTT.

CDR3: CASSPDRTNQETQYF. CDR3 in DNA: TGTGCCAGCAGTCCCGACCGGACTAACCAAGAGACCCAGTACTTC. The chain employs TRBV27 and TRBJ2-5, with TRBD2 as a possible D gene (6 bases). Germline CDR1 and CDR2: MNHEY and SMNVEV (reference sequence). There are 15 residues in the CDR3. V was shortened by 5 bases and J by 0 bases, with 13 bases between the two germline ends.

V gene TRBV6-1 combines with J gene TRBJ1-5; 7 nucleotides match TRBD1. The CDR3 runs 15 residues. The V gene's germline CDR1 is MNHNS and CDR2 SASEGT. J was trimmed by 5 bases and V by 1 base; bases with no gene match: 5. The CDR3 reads CASSEGDREHQPQHF. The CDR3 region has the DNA TGTGCCAGCAGTGAAGGTGACAGGGAACATCAGCCCCAGCATTTT.

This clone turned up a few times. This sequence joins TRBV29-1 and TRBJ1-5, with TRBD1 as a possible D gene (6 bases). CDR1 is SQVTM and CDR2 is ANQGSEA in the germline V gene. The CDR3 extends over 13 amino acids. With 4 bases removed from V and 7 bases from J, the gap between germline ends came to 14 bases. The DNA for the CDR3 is TGCAGCGTTGCTAGGGGGTTCGGGCAGCCCCAGCATTTT. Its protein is CSVARGFGQPQHF.

The CDR3 is CASSPGLENIQYF. The CDR3 bases are TGTGCCAGCTCACCAGGTCTTGAAAACATTCAGTACTTC. The V and J genes are TRBV18 and TRBJ2-4; D unresolved. Germline-derived CDR1 and CDR2 are KGHSH and LQKENI. This CDR3 spans 13 amino acids. The germline V and J ends were trimmed by 2 bases and 5 bases, with 7 bases remaining between them. The entire variable domain, with the rest obtained from reference TRBV18 and TRBJ2-4, is as follows: NAGVMQNPRHLVRRRGQEARLRCSPMKGHSHVYWYRQLPEEGLKFMVYLQKENIIDESGMPKERFSAEFPKEGPSILRIQQVVRGDSAAYFCASSPGLENIQYFGAGTRLSVL.

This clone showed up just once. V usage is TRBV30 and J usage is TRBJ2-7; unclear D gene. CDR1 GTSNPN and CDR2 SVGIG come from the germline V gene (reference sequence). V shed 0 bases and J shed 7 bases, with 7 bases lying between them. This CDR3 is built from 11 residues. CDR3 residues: CAWSVSREQYF. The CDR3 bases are TGTGCCTGGAGTGTCAGTCGTGAGCAGTACTTC.

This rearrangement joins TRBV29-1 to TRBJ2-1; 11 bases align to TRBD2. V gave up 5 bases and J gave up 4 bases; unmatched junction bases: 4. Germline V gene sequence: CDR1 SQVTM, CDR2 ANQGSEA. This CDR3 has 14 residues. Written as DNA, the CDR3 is TGCAGCGTTAATCTAGCGGGAGGTTACAATGAGCAGTTCTTC. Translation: CSVNLAGGYNEQFF.

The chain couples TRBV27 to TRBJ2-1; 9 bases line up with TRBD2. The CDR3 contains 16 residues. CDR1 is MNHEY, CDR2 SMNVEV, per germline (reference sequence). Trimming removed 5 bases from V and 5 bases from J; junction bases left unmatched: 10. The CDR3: CASSPLLAGPHNEQFF. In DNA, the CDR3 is TGTGCCAGCAGTCCTCTCCTAGCGGGACCCCACAATGAGCAGTTCTTC.

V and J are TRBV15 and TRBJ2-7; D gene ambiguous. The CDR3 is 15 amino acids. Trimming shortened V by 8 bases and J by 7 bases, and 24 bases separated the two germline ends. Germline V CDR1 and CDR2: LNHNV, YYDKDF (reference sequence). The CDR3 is CATSPGSWLSGEQYF. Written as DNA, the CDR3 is TGTGCCACCTCACCCGGGTCGTGGCTTTCGGGTGAGCAGTACTTC.

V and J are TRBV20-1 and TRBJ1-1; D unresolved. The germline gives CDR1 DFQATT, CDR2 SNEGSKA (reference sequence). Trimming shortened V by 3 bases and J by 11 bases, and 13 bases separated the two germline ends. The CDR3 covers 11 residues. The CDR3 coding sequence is TGCAGTGCTAGGGTTACCCCTTCGGCTTTCTTT. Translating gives CSARVTPSAFF.

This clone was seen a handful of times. The CDR3 sequence is CASSSGGREADEQYF. Written as DNA, the CDR3 is TGTGCCAGCAGCTCCGGGGGGCGGGAGGCGGACGAGCAGTACTTC. The gene calls are TRBV6-6 and TRBJ2-7, with 8 bases matching TRBD2. The germline V gene encodes CDR1 MNHNY and CDR2 SVGAGI (reference sequence). The junction had 12 bases not matched to a gene; V was cut back by 6 bases and J by 5 bases. This CDR3 has 15 amino acids.

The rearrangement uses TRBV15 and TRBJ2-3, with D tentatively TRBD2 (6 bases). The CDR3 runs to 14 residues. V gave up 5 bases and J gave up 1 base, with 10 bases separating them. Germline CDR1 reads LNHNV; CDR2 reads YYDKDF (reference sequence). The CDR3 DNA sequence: TGTGCCACCAGCCTCGAGCGGGGCACAGATACGCAGTATTTT. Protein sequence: CATSLERGTDTQYF.

Here the CDR3 reads CSVEGQGQTSYEQYF. CDR3 bases: TGCAGCGTTGAAGGCCAGGGACAGACCTCCTACGAGCAGTACTTC. V gene TRBV29-1 combines with J gene TRBJ2-7, with 7 bases matching TRBD1. After removal of 1 base from V and 0 bases from J, the junction contained 6 bases not matched to a gene. This CDR3 has 15 amino acids. Germline V gives CDR1 SQVTM, CDR2 ANQGSEA.

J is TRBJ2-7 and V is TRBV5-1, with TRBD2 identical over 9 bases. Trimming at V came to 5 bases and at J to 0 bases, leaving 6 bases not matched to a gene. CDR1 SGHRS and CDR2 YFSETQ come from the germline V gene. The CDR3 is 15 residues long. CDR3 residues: CASRLAGDSSYEQYF. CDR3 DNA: TGCGCCAGCAGGTTAGCGGGAGACAGCTCCTACGAGCAGTACTTC.

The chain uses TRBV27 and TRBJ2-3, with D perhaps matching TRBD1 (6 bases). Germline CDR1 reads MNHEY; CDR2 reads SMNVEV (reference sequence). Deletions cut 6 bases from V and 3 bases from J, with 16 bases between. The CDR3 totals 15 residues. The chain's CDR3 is CASRGGQTTTDTQYF. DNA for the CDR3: TGTGCCAGCAGAGGAGGACAGACCACGACAGATACGCAGTATTTT.

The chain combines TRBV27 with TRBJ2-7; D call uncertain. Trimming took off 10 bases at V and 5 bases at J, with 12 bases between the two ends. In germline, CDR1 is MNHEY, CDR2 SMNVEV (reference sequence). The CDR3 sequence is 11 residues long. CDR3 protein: CATQWSDEQYF. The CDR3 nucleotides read TGTGCCACCCAATGGAGCGACGAGCAGTACTTC.

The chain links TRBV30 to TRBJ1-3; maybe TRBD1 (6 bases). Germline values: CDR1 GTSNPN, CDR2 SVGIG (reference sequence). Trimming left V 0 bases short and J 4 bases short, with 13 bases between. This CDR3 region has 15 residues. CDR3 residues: CAWSVSTGMGNTIYF. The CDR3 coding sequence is TGTGCCTGGAGTGTTTCTACAGGGATGGGAAACACCATATATTTT.

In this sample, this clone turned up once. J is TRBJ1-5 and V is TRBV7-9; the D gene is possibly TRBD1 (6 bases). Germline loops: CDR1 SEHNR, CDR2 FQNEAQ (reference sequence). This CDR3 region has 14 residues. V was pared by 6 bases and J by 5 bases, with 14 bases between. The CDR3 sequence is CASRGGGAHQPQHF. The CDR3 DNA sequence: TGTGCCAGCAGGGGCGGGGGGGCGCATCAGCCCCAGCATTTT. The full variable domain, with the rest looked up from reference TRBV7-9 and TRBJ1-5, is DTGVSQNPRHKITKRGQNVTFRCDPISEHNRLYWYRQTLGQGPEFLTYFQNEAQLEKSRLLSDRFSAERPKGSFSTLEIQRTEQGDSAMYLCASRGGGAHQPQHFGDGTRLSIL.

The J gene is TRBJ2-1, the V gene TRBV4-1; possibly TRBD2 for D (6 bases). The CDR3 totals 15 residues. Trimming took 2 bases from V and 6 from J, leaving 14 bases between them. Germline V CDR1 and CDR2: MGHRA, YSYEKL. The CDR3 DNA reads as TGCGCCAGCAGCCAAAAGGCGGGGAGGCTCAATGAGCAGTTCTTC. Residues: CASSQKAGRLNEQFF.

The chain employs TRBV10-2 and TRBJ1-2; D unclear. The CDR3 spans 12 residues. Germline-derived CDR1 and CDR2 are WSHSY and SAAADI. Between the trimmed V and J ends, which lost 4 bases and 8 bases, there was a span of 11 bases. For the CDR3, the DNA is TGCGCCAGCAGTGGTGGGGTTGAAGGCTACACCTTC. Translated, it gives CASSGGVEGYTF.

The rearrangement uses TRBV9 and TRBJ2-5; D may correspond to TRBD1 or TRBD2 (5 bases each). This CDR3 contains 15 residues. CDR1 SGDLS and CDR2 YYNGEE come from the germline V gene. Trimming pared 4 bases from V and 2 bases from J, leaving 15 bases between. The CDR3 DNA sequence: TGTGCCAGCAGCTTCCGGGACGGCAGTCAAGAGACCCAGTACTTC. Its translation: CASSFRDGSQETQYF.

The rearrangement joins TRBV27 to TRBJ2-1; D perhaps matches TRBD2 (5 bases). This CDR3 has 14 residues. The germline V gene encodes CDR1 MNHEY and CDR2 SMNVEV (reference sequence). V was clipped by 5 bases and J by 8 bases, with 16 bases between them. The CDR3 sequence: CASSVVTRTDEQFF. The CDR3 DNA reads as TGTGCCAGCAGTGTGGTCACTAGAACAGATGAGCAGTTCTTC.

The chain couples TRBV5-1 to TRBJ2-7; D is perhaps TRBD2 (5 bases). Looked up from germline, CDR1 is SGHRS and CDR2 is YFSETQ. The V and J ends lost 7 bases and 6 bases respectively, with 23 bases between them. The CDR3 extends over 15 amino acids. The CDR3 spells CASGRSPPGGLEQYF. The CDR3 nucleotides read TGCGCCAGCGGCCGCTCACCCCCCGGAGGCCTCGAGCAGTACTTC.

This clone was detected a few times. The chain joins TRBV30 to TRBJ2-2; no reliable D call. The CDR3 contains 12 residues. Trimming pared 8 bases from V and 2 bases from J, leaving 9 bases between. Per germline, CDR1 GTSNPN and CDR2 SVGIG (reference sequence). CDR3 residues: CASQANTGELFF. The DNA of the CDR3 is TGTGCCAGCCAGGCCAACACCGGGGAGCTGTTTTTT.